These T cell receptor beta chains were read from a single sample in a study of blood T cell repertoires in COVID-19. TCRdb's copy holds only in-frame clones and misses some; the assay was immunoSEQ multiplex PCR. The table lists approximately 240,000 clones, around four fifths of them singletons. Source material: peripheral blood. These TCRs come from a woman aged 40 to 50 with active or convalescent COVID-19. CDR3s include the opening cysteine and the closing phenylalanine or tryptophan. Fields, in order: CDR3 DNA, CDR3 protein, J gene, clone size, V gene, D gene. The D gene is left open where the match is weak. The size field is filled for only some rows; it gives once, few, many or a size class.

CDR3nt: TGTGCCAGCAGCGGTGGGGAGTTGCAGCCCCAGCATTTT
CDR3aa: CASSGGELQPQHF
j_gene: TRBJ1-5
abundance: NA
v_gene: TRBV2
d_gene: NA

CDR3nt: TGTGCCAGCAGCCAATGGGGACTAGCGGAGACTACAGATACGCAGTATTTT
CDR3aa: CASSQWGLAETTDTQYF
j_gene: TRBJ2-3
abundance: NA
v_gene: TRBV11-2
d_gene: TRBD2

CDR3nt: TGTGCCAGCAGCTCCCAAGACAGGGGACGGAACACTGAAGCTTTCTTT
CDR3aa: CASSSQDRGRNTEAFF
j_gene: TRBJ1-1
abundance: NA
v_gene: TRBV11-2
d_gene: TRBD1

CDR3nt: TGTGCCAGTAGTATGGGCGACAGGGGGAATTCACCCCTCCACTTT
CDR3aa: CASSMGDRGNSPLHF
j_gene: TRBJ1-6
abundance: few
v_gene: TRBV19
d_gene: TRBD1

CDR3nt: TGTGCCAGCAGTTACACTGCGACGGGAAATTCACCCCTCCACTTT
CDR3aa: CASSYTATGNSPLHF
j_gene: TRBJ1-6
abundance: NA
v_gene: TRBV6-6
d_gene: NA

CDR3nt: TGTGCCAGCAGCTTAAATAGCGGGGCTGAGACCCAGTACTTC
CDR3aa: CASSLNSGAETQYF
j_gene: TRBJ2-5
abundance: NA
v_gene: TRBV7-3
d_gene: TRBD2

CDR3nt: TGTGCCAGCCGGACAGGGGAAGGTGGCTACACCTTC
CDR3aa: CASRTGEGGYTF
j_gene: TRBJ1-2
abundance: NA
v_gene: TRBV27
d_gene: TRBD1

CDR3nt: TGTGCCAGTAGTAGACAGGGGGAATTGTATGGCTACACCTTC
CDR3aa: CASSRQGELYGYTF
j_gene: TRBJ1-2
abundance: NA
v_gene: TRBV19
d_gene: TRBD1

CDR3nt: TGTGCCAGTAAGGAGACAGGGGTTCCCGGGGAGCTGTTTTTT
CDR3aa: CASKETGVPGELFF
j_gene: TRBJ2-2
abundance: NA
v_gene: TRBV19
d_gene: TRBD1

CDR3nt: TGTGCCAGCAGCCGAGGGACAGCTTTTGGCTACACCTTC
CDR3aa: CASSRGTAFGYTF
j_gene: TRBJ1-2
abundance: once
v_gene: TRBV3-1/TRBV3-2
d_gene: TRBD1

CDR3nt: TGTGCCAGCAGCTCTCAGGACAAGACGGCTAACTATGGCTACACCTTC
CDR3aa: CASSSQDKTANYGYTF
j_gene: TRBJ1-2
abundance: NA
v_gene: TRBV9
d_gene: NA

CDR3nt: TGCAGCGTCGACAAAACAGGGGCGTGGACTGAAGCTTTCTTT
CDR3aa: CSVDKTGAWTEAFF
j_gene: TRBJ1-1
abundance: NA
v_gene: TRBV29-1
d_gene: TRBD1

CDR3nt: TGTGCCAGCAGCGTAGATCGACTCCCTGGAAACACCATATATTTT
CDR3aa: CASSVDRLPGNTIYF
j_gene: TRBJ1-3
abundance: NA
v_gene: TRBV9
d_gene: NA

CDR3nt: TGCGCCAGCAGCCAACGGACAGGGGCCGGAAACACCATATATTTT
CDR3aa: CASSQRTGAGNTIYF
j_gene: TRBJ1-3
abundance: NA
v_gene: TRBV5-1
d_gene: TRBD1

CDR3nt: TGTGCCAGCAGCGAACGCACTGTGTCTAGCGGGGGGCATGAGCAGTTCTTC
CDR3aa: CASSERTVSSGGHEQFF
j_gene: TRBJ2-1
abundance: NA
v_gene: TRBV2
d_gene: TRBD2

CDR3nt: TGCGCCAGCAGTCCGGGCGGGGGGCAGATTAACACCGGGGAGCTGTTTTTT
CDR3aa: CASSPGGGQINTGELFF
j_gene: TRBJ2-2
abundance: NA
v_gene: TRBV5-1
d_gene: TRBD2

CDR3nt: TGTGCCGAGGGGGAGTTGGAGACCCAGTACTTC
CDR3aa: CAEGELETQYF
j_gene: TRBJ2-5
abundance: NA
v_gene: TRBV6-5
d_gene: NA

CDR3nt: TGTGCCAGTTGCACTGTGACAGGGGGCACCGGGGAGCTGTTTTTT
CDR3aa: CASCTVTGGTGELFF
j_gene: TRBJ2-2
abundance: NA
v_gene: TRBV2
d_gene: TRBD1

CDR3nt: TGTGCCAGCAGTTACCACAGGGGCTACAATCAGCCCCAGCATTTT
CDR3aa: CASSYHRGYNQPQHF
j_gene: TRBJ1-5
abundance: NA
v_gene: TRBV6-5
d_gene: TRBD1

CDR3nt: TGTGCCAGCAGCTTAGCGGGGGACGGAGAAAAACTGTTTTTT
CDR3aa: CASSLAGDGEKLFF
j_gene: TRBJ1-4
abundance: NA
v_gene: TRBV11-2
d_gene: NA

CDR3nt: TGTGCCAGCAGCCAAGGGGGGCACGGCAATCAGCCCCAGCATTTT
CDR3aa: CASSQGGHGNQPQHF
j_gene: TRBJ1-5
abundance: NA
v_gene: TRBV3-1/TRBV3-2
d_gene: NA

CDR3nt: TGTGCCAGCAGTGTGACAGGGACGGGAAACACCATATATTTT
CDR3aa: CASSVTGTGNTIYF
j_gene: TRBJ1-3
abundance: NA
v_gene: TRBV25-1
d_gene: TRBD1

CDR3nt: TGTGCCAGCAGCTTATCTGGCGGTAATCAGCCCCAGCATTTT
CDR3aa: CASSLSGGNQPQHF
j_gene: TRBJ1-5
abundance: NA
v_gene: TRBV7-8
d_gene: NA

CDR3nt: TGCAACGTTGCCCAGGGGAGAAACTATGGCTACACCTTC
CDR3aa: CNVAQGRNYGYTF
j_gene: TRBJ1-2
abundance: NA
v_gene: TRBV29-1
d_gene: NA

CDR3nt: TGTGCCAGCAGCCCCGACAGGGCAACTAATGAAAAACTGTTTTTT
CDR3aa: CASSPDRATNEKLFF
j_gene: TRBJ1-4
abundance: NA
v_gene: TRBV9
d_gene: TRBD1

CDR3nt: TGTGCCAGCAGCGTAGACAGTAGTTTACGAGAGCAGTACTTC
CDR3aa: CASSVDSSLREQYF
j_gene: TRBJ2-7
abundance: few
v_gene: TRBV9
d_gene: NA

CDR3nt: TGTGCCAGCAGCTTACGACTAGCGGGGTATAATGAGCAGTTCTTC
CDR3aa: CASSLRLAGYNEQFF
j_gene: TRBJ2-1
abundance: NA
v_gene: TRBV2
d_gene: TRBD2

CDR3nt: TGTGCCAGCAGCTTAGCGGTCGCAGGGGATCTTTCCGCCCCATACAATGAGCAGTTCTTC
CDR3aa: CASSLAVAGDLSAPYNEQFF
j_gene: TRBJ2-1
abundance: few
v_gene: TRBV7-8
d_gene: NA

CDR3nt: TGTGCCAGCAGTTACTCGCGGGGAGGCACTGAAGCTTTCTTT
CDR3aa: CASSYSRGGTEAFF
j_gene: TRBJ1-1
abundance: NA
v_gene: TRBV6-2/TRBV6-3
d_gene: NA

CDR3nt: TGTGCCAGAAGACGTACGGACAGTGAGTCTAATGAAAAACTGTTTTTT
CDR3aa: CARRRTDSESNEKLFF
j_gene: TRBJ1-4
abundance: NA
v_gene: TRBV5-3
d_gene: NA

CDR3nt: TGTGCCATCAGCCAAGGGACAGGGGGCGAGGTCTATGGCTACACCTTC
CDR3aa: CAISQGTGGEVYGYTF
j_gene: TRBJ1-2
abundance: NA
v_gene: TRBV10-3
d_gene: TRBD1

CDR3nt: TGTGCCAGCAGCTTGGACAGTAATTCACCCCTCCACTTT
CDR3aa: CASSLDSNSPLHF
j_gene: TRBJ1-6
abundance: NA
v_gene: TRBV11-2
d_gene: NA

CDR3nt: TGTGCCAGCAGTTATACAGGGGGTGGAAACACCATATATTTT
CDR3aa: CASSYTGGGNTIYF
j_gene: TRBJ1-3
abundance: few
v_gene: TRBV6-5
d_gene: TRBD1

CDR3nt: TGTGCCAGCAGTGAAGGCAGGGCCTACGAGCAGTACTTC
CDR3aa: CASSEGRAYEQYF
j_gene: TRBJ2-7
abundance: NA
v_gene: TRBV2
d_gene: NA

CDR3nt: TGCGCCAGCAGCTTGGATCCACTCTATGGCTACACCTTC
CDR3aa: CASSLDPLYGYTF
j_gene: TRBJ1-2
abundance: NA
v_gene: TRBV5-1
d_gene: NA

CDR3nt: TGTGCCAGCATCGGGGGGGGGCTCTACGAGCAGTACTTC
CDR3aa: CASIGGGLYEQYF
j_gene: TRBJ2-7
abundance: NA
v_gene: TRBV28
d_gene: TRBD2

CDR3nt: TGCGCCAGCAGTGAACGAGGGACATACGATCAGCCCCAGCATTTT
CDR3aa: CASSERGTYDQPQHF
j_gene: TRBJ1-5
abundance: NA
v_gene: TRBV10-2
d_gene: NA

CDR3nt: TGTGCCAGCAGCCCCGCAGGGGGGAATGAGCAGTTCTTC
CDR3aa: CASSPAGGNEQFF
j_gene: TRBJ2-1
abundance: NA
v_gene: TRBV7-9
d_gene: NA

CDR3nt: TGTGCCAGCAGCTGGGGCGGGAGCCAAGAGACCCAGTACTTC
CDR3aa: CASSWGGSQETQYF
j_gene: TRBJ2-5
abundance: NA
v_gene: TRBV7-9
d_gene: TRBD2

CDR3nt: TGTGCCAGCAGTTACCGCCCAGGGGGAGGAGATTCACCCCTCCACTTT
CDR3aa: CASSYRPGGGDSPLHF
j_gene: TRBJ1-6
abundance: NA
v_gene: TRBV6-5
d_gene: TRBD1

CDR3nt: TGTGCCAGCAGCTCCGACAGTTATTCACCCCTCCACTTT
CDR3aa: CASSSDSYSPLHF
j_gene: TRBJ1-6
abundance: NA
v_gene: TRBV11-3
d_gene: NA

CDR3nt: TGTGCCAGCAGCCAAACTGGACCCCTCCACTTT
CDR3aa: CASSQTGPLHF
j_gene: TRBJ1-6
abundance: NA
v_gene: TRBV3-1/TRBV3-2
d_gene: NA

CDR3nt: TGTGCCAGCAGTGAACCTGGCGGGGGTATTACCGGGGAGCTGTTTTTT
CDR3aa: CASSEPGGGITGELFF
j_gene: TRBJ2-2
abundance: NA
v_gene: TRBV6-1
d_gene: TRBD2

CDR3nt: TGTGCCAGCTCACCTGGCGGGACCGGGGAGCTGTTTTTT
CDR3aa: CASSPGGTGELFF
j_gene: TRBJ2-2
abundance: NA
v_gene: TRBV18
d_gene: NA

CDR3nt: TGTGCCAGCAGTTTTCAACAGGGGAATGGAGAAGCTTTCTTT
CDR3aa: CASSFQQGNGEAFF
j_gene: TRBJ1-1
abundance: NA
v_gene: TRBV28
d_gene: TRBD1

CDR3nt: TGTGCCAGCAGCTTAGGTGAGCGGAACACAGATACGCAGTATTTT
CDR3aa: CASSLGERNTDTQYF
j_gene: TRBJ2-3
abundance: NA
v_gene: TRBV7-6
d_gene: NA

CDR3nt: TGTGCCATCAGGGATGGGACAGGGAACAATGAGCAGTTCTTC
CDR3aa: CAIRDGTGNNEQFF
j_gene: TRBJ2-1
abundance: NA
v_gene: TRBV10-3
d_gene: TRBD1

CDR3nt: TGTGCCAGCGCACGCGGGTGCCATGGCTACACCTTC
CDR3aa: CASARGCHGYTF
j_gene: TRBJ1-2
abundance: NA
v_gene: TRBV21-1
d_gene: NA

CDR3nt: TGTGCCTGGAGCGGACAGGGGGCACGAGGAAACACCATATATTTT
CDR3aa: CAWSGQGARGNTIYF
j_gene: TRBJ1-3
abundance: few
v_gene: TRBV30
d_gene: TRBD1

CDR3nt: TGCAGCGTTGACCGGACTGAAGCTTTCTTT
CDR3aa: CSVDRTEAFF
j_gene: TRBJ1-1
abundance: few
v_gene: TRBV29-1
d_gene: NA

CDR3nt: TGTGCCAGCAGCGGGCATCGGGAAAGGTATTTT
CDR3aa: CASSGHRERYF
j_gene: TRBJ2-3
abundance: NA
v_gene: TRBV7-9
d_gene: NA

CDR3nt: TGCGCCAGCAGCTTGGTCTTATCCGGACCGGCGGGGAGCTACACCTTC
CDR3aa: CASSLVLSGPAGSYTF
j_gene: TRBJ1-2
abundance: NA
v_gene: TRBV5-1
d_gene: NA

CDR3nt: TGTGCCAGCAGCGCAGGACTGTACACCGGGGAGCTGTTTTTT
CDR3aa: CASSAGLYTGELFF
j_gene: TRBJ2-2
abundance: NA
v_gene: TRBV9
d_gene: NA

CDR3nt: TGTGCCAGCAGGCGAACCGGGACAGGGGGCCATGGCTACACCTTC
CDR3aa: CASRRTGTGGHGYTF
j_gene: TRBJ1-2
abundance: NA
v_gene: TRBV28
d_gene: TRBD1